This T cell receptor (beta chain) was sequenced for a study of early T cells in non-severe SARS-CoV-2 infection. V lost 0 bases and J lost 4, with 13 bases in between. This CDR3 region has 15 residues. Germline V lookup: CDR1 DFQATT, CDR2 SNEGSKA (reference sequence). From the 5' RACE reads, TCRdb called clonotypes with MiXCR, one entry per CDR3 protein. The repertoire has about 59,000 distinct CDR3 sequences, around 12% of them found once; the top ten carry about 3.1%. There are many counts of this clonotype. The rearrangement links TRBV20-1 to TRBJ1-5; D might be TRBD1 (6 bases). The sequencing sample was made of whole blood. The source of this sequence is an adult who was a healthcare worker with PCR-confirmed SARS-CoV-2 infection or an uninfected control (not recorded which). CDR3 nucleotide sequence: TGCAGTGCTAGAGATCCGCGGGACATGAATCAGCCCCAGCATTTT. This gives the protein CSARDPRDMNQPQHF.